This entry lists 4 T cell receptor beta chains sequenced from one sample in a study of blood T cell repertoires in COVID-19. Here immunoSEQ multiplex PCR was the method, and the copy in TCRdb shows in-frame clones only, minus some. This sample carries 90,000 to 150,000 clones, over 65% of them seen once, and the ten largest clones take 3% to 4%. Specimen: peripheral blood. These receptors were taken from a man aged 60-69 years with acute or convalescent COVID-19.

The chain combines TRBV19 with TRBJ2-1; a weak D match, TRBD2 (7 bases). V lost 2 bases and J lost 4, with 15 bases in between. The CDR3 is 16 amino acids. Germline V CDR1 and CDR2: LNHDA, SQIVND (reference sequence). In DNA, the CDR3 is TGTGCCAGTAGTATAAAGTCGGGGGGCGGATACAATGAGCAGTTCTTC. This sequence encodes CASSIKSGGGYNEQFF. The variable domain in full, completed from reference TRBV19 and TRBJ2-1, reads DGGITQSPKYLFRKEGQNVTLSCEQNLNHDAMYWYRQDPGQGLRLIYYSQIVNDFQKGDIAEGYSVSREKKESFPLTVTSAQKNPTAFYLCASSIKSGGGYNEQFFGPGTRLTVL.

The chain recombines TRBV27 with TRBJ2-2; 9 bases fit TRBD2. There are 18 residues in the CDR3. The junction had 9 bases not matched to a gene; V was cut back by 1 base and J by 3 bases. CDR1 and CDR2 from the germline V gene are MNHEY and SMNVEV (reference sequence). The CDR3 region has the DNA TGTGCCAGCAGTTTATTCGGGGGGACTAGCTCTTACACCGGGGAGCTGTTTTTT. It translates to CASSLFGGTSSYTGELFF.

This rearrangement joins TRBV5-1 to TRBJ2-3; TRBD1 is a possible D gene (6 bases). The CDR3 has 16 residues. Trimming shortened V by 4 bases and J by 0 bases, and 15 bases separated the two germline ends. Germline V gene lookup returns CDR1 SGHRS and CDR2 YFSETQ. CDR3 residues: CASSQSTGSSTDTQYF. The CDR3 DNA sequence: TGCGCCAGCAGCCAATCAACAGGGTCTAGCACAGATACGCAGTATTTT.

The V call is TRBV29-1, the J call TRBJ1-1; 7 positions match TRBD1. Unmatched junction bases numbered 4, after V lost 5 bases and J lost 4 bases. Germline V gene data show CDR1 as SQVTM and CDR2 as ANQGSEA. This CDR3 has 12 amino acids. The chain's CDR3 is CSVNTGVTEAFF. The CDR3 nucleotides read TGCAGCGTTAATACAGGGGTCACTGAAGCTTTCTTT. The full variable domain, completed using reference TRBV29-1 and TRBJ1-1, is SAVISQKPSRDICQRGTSLTIQCQVDSQVTMMFWYRQQPGQSLTLIATANQGSEATYESGFVIDKFPISRPNLTFSTLTVSNMSPEDSSIYLCSVNTGVTEAFFGQGTRLTVV.